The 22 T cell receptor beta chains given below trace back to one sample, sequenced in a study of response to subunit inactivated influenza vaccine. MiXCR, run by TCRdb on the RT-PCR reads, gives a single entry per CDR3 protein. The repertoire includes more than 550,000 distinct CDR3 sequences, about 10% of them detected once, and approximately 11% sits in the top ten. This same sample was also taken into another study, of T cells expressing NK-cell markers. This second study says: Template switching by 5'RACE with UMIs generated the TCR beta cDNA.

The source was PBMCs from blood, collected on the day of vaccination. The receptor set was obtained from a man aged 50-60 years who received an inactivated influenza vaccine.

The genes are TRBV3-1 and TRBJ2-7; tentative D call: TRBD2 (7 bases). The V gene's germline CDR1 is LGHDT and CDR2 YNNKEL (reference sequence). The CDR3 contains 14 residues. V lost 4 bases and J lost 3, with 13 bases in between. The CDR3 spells CASSPLGGLYEQYF. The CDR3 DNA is TGTGCCAGCAGCCCGCTGGGGGGGCTCTACGAGCAGTACTTC.

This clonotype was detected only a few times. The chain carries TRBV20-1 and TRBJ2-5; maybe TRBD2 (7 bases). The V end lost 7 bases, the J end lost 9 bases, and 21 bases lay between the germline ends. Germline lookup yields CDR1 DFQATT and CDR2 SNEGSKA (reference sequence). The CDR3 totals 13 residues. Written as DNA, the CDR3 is TGCAGTGGGGGGGGCCTAGCCCCAGCGTCCCAGTACTTC. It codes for CSGGGLAPASQYF.

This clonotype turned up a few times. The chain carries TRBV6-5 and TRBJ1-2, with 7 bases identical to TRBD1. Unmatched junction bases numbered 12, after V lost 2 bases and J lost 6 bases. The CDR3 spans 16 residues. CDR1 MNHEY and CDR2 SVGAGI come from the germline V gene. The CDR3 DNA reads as TGTGCCAGCAGTTACGGGGAGACAGGGAGAAGCAATGGCTACACCTTC. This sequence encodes CASSYGETGRSNGYTF.

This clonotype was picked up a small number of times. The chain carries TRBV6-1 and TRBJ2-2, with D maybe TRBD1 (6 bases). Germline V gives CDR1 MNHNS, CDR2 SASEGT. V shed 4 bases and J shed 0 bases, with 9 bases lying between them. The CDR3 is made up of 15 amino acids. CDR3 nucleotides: TGTGCCAGCAGTGGCAGGACAGCGAACACCGGGGAGCTGTTTTTT. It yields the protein CASSGRTANTGELFF.

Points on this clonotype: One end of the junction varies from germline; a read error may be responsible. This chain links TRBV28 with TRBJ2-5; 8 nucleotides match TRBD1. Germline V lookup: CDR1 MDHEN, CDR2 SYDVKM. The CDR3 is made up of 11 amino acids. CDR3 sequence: CASSFQGALGF. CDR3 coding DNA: TGTGCCAGCAGTTTTCAGGGGGCCCTAGGGTTC.

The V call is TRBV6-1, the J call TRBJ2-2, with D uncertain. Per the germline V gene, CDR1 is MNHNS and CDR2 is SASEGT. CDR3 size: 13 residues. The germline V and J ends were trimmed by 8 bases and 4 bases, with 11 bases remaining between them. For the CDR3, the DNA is TGTGCCAGCTCGGGCACGAGCACCGGGGAGCTGTTTTTT. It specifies CASSGTSTGELFF.

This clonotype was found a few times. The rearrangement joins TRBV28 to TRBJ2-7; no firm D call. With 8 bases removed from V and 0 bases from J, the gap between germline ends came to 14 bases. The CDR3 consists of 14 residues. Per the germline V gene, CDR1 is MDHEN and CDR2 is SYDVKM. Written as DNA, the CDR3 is TGTGCCAGCCGTCGGTTTCTCTTCTCCTACGAGCAGTACTTC. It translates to CASRRFLFSYEQYF.

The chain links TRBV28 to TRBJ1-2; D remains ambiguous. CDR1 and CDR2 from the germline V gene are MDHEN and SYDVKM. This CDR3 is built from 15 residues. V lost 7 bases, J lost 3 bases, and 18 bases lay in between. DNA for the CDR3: TGTGCCAGCAAGAAACTTCTAGTTGGTGACTATGGCTACACCTTC. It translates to CASKKLLVGDYGYTF.

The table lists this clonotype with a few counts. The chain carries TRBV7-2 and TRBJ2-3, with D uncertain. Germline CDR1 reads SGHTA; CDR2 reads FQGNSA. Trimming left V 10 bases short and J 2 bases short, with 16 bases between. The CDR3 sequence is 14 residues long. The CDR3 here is CATGRRIFTDTQYF. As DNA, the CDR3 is TGTGCCACCGGGCGGAGAATCTTCACAGATACGCAGTATTTT.

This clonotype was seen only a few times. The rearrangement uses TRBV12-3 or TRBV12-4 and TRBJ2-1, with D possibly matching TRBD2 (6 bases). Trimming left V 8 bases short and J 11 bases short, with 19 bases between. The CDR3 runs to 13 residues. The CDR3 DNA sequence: TGTGCCAGCCGCCGGGCAGGAGGGTCCCAGCAGTTCTTC. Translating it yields CASRRAGGSQQFF.

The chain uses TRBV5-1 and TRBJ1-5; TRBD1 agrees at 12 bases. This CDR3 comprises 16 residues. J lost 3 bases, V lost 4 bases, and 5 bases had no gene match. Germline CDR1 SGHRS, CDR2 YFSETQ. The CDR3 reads CASSVGTGGVNQPQHF. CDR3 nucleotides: TGCGCCAGCAGCGTAGGGACAGGGGGCGTCAATCAGCCCCAGCATTTT.

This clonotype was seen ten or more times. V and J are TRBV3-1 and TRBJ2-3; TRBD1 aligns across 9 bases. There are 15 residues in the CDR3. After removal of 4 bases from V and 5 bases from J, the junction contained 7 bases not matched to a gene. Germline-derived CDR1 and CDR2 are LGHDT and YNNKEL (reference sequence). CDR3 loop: CASSRGQGRGDTQYF. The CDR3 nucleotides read TGTGCCAGCAGCCGTGGACAGGGGCGAGGAGATACGCAGTATTTT.

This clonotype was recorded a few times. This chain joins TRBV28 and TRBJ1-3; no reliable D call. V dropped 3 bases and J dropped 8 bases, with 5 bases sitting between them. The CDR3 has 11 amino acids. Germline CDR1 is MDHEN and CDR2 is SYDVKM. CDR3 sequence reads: CASSFFDTIYF. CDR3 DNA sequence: TGTGCCAGCAGTTTTTTCGACACCATATATTTT.

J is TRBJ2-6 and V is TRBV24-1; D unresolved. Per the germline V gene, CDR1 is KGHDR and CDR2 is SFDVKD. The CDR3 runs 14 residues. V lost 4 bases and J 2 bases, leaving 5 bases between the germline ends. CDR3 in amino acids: CATSEGTGANVLTF. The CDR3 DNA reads TGTGCCACCAGTGAGGGGACTGGGGCCAACGTCCTGACTTTC.

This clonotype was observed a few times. The CDR3 loop is CASSATGTEFHEQFF. The CDR3 nucleotides read TGTGCCAGCAGCGCGACCGGGACTGAGTTCCATGAGCAGTTCTTC. The rearrangement uses TRBV9 and TRBJ2-1; weak D call: TRBD2 (6 bases). Germline V gives CDR1 SGDLS, CDR2 YYNGEE. The CDR3 is made up of 15 amino acids. With 3 bases removed from V and 8 bases from J, the gap between germline ends came to 18 bases.

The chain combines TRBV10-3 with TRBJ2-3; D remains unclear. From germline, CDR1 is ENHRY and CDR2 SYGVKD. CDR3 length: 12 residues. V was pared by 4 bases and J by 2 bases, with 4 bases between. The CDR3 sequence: CAISAHTDTQYF. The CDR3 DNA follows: TGTGCCATCAGTGCACACACAGATACGCAGTATTTT.

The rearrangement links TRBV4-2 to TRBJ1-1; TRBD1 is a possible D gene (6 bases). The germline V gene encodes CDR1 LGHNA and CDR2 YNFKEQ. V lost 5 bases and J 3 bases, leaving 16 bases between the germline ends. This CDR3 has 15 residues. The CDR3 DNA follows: TGTGCCAGCAGCTCGAGGTCCTCAGGGGACACTGAAGCTTTCTTT. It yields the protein CASSSRSSGDTEAFF.

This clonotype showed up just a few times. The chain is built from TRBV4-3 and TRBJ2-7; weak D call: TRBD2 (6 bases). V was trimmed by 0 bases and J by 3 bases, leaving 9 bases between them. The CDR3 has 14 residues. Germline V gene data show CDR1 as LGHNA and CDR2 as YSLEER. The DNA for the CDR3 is TGCGCCAGCAGCCAAGAAACAGCGGGCTACGAGCAGTACTTC. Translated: CASSQETAGYEQYF.

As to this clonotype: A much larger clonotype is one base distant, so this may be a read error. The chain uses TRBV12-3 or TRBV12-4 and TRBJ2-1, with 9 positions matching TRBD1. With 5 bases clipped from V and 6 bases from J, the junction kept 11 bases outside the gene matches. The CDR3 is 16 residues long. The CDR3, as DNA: TGTGCCAGCAGTATGTCTAACAGGGGGCGTTTCAATGAGCAGTTCTTC. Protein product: CASSMSNRGRFNEQFF.

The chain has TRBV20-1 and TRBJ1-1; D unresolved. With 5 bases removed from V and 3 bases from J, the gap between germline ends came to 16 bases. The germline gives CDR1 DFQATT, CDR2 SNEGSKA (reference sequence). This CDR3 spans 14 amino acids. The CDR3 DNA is TGCAGTGCTCGCCCCGCGGCAGTCGACACTGAAGCTTTCTTT. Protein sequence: CSARPAAVDTEAFF.

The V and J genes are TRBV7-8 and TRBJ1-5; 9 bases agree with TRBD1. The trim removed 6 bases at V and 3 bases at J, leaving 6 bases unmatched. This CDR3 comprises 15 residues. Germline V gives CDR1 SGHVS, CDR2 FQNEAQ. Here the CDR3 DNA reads TGTGCCAGCAGTCGGGGGACAGGGCACAATCAGCCCCAGCATTTT. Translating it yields CASSRGTGHNQPQHF.

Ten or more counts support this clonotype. The CDR3 DNA is TGTGCCAGCAGTTACACCCTGGGATGGGGCTCCGAGCAGTACTTC. It specifies CASSYTLGWGSEQYF. The chain has TRBV6-2 or TRBV6-3 and TRBJ2-7; perhaps TRBD1 as D (5 bases). CDR3 length: 15 residues. CDR1 MNHEY and CDR2 SVGEGT come from the germline V gene. V was pared by 2 bases and J by 6 bases, with 17 bases between.